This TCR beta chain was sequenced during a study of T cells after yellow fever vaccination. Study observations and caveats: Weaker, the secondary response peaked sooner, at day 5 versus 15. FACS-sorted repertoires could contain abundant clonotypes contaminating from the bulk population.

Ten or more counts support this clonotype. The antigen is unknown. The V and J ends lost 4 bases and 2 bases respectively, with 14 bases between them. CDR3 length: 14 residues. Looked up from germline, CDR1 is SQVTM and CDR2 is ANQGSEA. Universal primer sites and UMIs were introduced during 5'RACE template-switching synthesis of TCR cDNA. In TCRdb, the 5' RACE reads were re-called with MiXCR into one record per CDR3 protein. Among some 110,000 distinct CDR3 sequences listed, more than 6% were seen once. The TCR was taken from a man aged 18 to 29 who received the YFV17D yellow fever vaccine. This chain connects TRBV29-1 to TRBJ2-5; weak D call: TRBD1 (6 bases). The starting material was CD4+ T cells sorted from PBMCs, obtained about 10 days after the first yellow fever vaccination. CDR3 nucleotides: TGCAGCGTTGGAGGGGGACCGATACAAGAGACCCAGTACTTC. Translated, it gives CSVGGGPIQETQYF.